This TCR beta chain is drawn from a study of human T cells and chemical hapten exposure. General observations from the study: There was no change with DPC sensitization in TCRs above 1 in 1000 frequency.

In this sample, this clonotype turned up a few times. Its antigen is currently unknown. Via MiXCR, TCRdb re-called the RACE reads, giving one row per CDR3 protein. This table holds about 84,000 distinct CDR3 sequences, about 9.4% found once. Time point meaning: patch test 2, 6 weeks after DPC sensitization. Stated treatment: therapeutic diphenylcyclopropenone sensitization with weekly scalp DPC. In germline, CDR1 is SNHLY, CDR2 FYNNEI. The CDR3 runs 13 residues. With 7 bases clipped from V and 4 bases from J, the junction kept 4 bases outside the gene matches. The material was whole blood, obtained in connection with sensitization to the hapten diphenylcyclopropenone (DPC). This chain connects TRBV2 to TRBJ2-3, with TRBD1 matching over 8 bases. This clonotype was sampled from a woman between 50 and 59 years old with alopecia areata. Some clones in this sample may be carry-over from other donors' samples. The CDR3 protein is CASTDRGADTQYF. CDR3 nucleotide sequence: TGTGCCAGCACCGACAGGGGTGCAGATACGCAGTATTTT.